The T cell receptor beta chain described here comes from a study of response to subunit inactivated influenza vaccine. Germline CDR1 is MNHEY and CDR2 is SVGEGT. V was trimmed by 10 bases and J by 4 bases, leaving 17 bases between them. The CDR3 has 13 residues. TCRdb passed the RT-PCR reads through MiXCR, listing each CDR3 protein once. The sample holds about 540,000 distinct CDR3 sequences, under 25% seen once. These same data were also listed under a study on T cells expressing NK-cell markers. That report adds: A 5'RACE template switching approach incorporating UMIs was used to make TCR beta cDNA. Serological testing identified most of the eight sequenced donors as HCMV-seropositive and one as seronegative. Similarly, these clonotypes led the CD3+CD56-NKG2C+ fraction as well in a handful of donors.

The TCR originated in a man in his forties or fifties who received an inactivated influenza vaccine. The chain has TRBV6-2 or TRBV6-3 and TRBJ2-7; a possible D gene is TRBD2 (6 bases). Sequenced here: CD4+ T cells sorted from PBMCs, sampled roughly 13 days after vaccination. CDR3 amino acids: CATAGGGIYEQYF. CDR3 nucleotide sequence: TGTGCCACCGCCGGAGGAGGGATTTACGAGCAGTACTTC.